The rows below give T cell receptor beta chains drawn from one sample of a study of CD8 T cells in ankylosing spondylitis. TCRdb independently ran MiXCR on the 5' RACE reads; one entry per CDR3 protein. The sample includes around 30,000 distinct CDR3 sequences, 11% to 15% of them seen just once. Sequencing was done on a sample of blood. These receptors were obtained from a male donor with ankylosing spondylitis or in good health (not recorded which). Each CDR3 is given with its conserved first and last residue. D genes are given only for firm matches. A row's size may be missing; if present it is once, few, many or a size class.

TRBJ1-4,NA,TRBV5-1,few,CASSLAGGESEKLFF,TGCGCCAGCAGCTTGGCCGGAGGGGAGAGTGAAAAACTGTTTTTT
TRBJ2-1,NA,TRBV29-1,NA,CSVNEIRENEQFF,TGCAGCGTTAACGAGATCAGGGAGAATGAGCAGTTCTTC
TRBJ1-1,NA,TRBV6-2/TRBV6-3,NA,CASSATVNTEAFF,TGTGCCAGCAGTGCGACGGTGAACACTGAAGCTTTCTTT
TRBJ2-2,NA,TRBV7-2,few,CASSLAFQGRTGELFF,TGTGCCAGCAGCTTAGCTTTTCAGGGAAGGACCGGGGAGCTGTTTTTT
TRBJ2-1,TRBD2,TRBV7-3,NA,CASSWGLAGDEQFF,TGTGCCAGCAGCTGGGGACTAGCGGGCGATGAGCAGTTCTTC
TRBJ2-7,TRBD2,TRBV6-6,few,CASSYRGLANYEQYF,TGTGCCAGCAGTTACAGGGGACTAGCAAATTACGAGCAGTACTTC
TRBJ2-4,NA,TRBV29-1,NA,CSAREKLAKNIQYF,TGCAGCGCCCGGGAGAAACTAGCCAAAAACATTCAGTACTTC
TRBJ2-3,NA,TRBV29-1,NA,CSVESGPRGTDTQYF,TGCAGCGTTGAATCAGGGCCCCGGGGGACAGATACGCAGTATTTT
TRBJ2-7,NA,TRBV20-1,NA,CSARGQGPLTEQYF,TGCAGTGCTAGAGGACAAGGGCCTTTGACCGAGCAGTACTTC
TRBJ2-2,NA,TRBV24-1,few,CATKSGSFGELFF,TGTGCCACCAAATCGGGGTCGTTCGGGGAGCTGTTTTTT
TRBJ2-1,TRBD2,TRBV28,NA,CASSPSGTLGNEQFF,TGTGCCAGCAGTCCTAGCGGGACCCTTGGCAATGAGCAGTTCTTC
TRBJ2-3,TRBD2,TRBV9,few,CASSGAGTSGNIWGDTQYF,TGTGCCAGCAGCGGGGCCGGGACTAGCGGGAATATCTGGGGAGATACGCAGTATTTT
TRBJ1-6,NA,TRBV28,NA,CASSLGGVYNSPLHF,TGTGCCAGCAGTTTAGGAGGGGTCTATAATTCACCCCTCCACTTT
TRBJ2-1,TRBD1,TRBV24-1,NA,CATSDRGYHNEQFF,TGTGCCACCAGTGACAGGGGGTATCACAATGAGCAGTTCTTC